The clone carrying this T cell receptor beta chain was detected once. Germline V gene lookup returns CDR1 SGHNT and CDR2 YENEEA. The CDR3 consists of 14 residues. The V gene lost 5 bases and the J gene lost 5 bases, with 10 bases spanning the gap. This sample stems from a study of blood T cell repertoires in COVID-19. Background on the study: From T cells, B-cell-depleted T cells, or PBMCs came the material, which was cDNA or gDNA.

Clones were sequenced by immunoSEQ multiplex PCR, and TCRdb holds only the in-frame ones, with some missing. Of about 500,000 clones listed, roughly 89% are singletons. The TCR comes from a woman in her fifties or sixties with COVID-19, enrolled during active disease. This sequence joins TRBV11-3 and TRBJ1-6; D gene uncertain. Sequenced: peripheral blood. DNA for the CDR3: TGTGCCAGCAGCCTCGACGGAGATAATTCACCCCTCCACTTT. Its protein product is CASSLDGDNSPLHF. Drawing the rest from reference TRBV11-3 and TRBJ1-6, the complete variable domain is EAGVVQSPRYKIIEKKQPVAFWCNPISGHNTLYWYLQNLGQGPELLIRYENEEAVDDSQLPKDRFSAERLKGVDSTLKIQPAELGDSAVYLCASSLDGDNSPLHFGNGTRLTVT.